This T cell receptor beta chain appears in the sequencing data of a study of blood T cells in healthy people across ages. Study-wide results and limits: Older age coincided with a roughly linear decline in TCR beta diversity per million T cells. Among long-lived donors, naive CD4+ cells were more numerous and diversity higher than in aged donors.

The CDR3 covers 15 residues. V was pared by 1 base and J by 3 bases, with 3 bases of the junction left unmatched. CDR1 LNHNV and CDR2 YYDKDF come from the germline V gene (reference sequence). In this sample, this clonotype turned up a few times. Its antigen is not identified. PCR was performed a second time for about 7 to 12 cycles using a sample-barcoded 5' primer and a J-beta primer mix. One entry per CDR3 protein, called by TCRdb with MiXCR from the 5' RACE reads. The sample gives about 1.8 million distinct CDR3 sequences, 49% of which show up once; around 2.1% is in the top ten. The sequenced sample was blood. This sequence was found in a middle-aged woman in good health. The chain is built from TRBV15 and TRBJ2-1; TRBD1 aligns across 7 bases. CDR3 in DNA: TGTGCCACCAGCAGAGTTCGGGACAGCTACAATGAGCAGTTCTTC. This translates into CATSRVRDSYNEQFF.